This is a list of T cell receptor beta chains from one sample in a study of CD8+ T cells in alopecia areata. Clones were read by immunoSEQ multiplex PCR, and TCRdb kept only the in-frame ones, dropping some. The profile shows about 150,000 clones, 45% to 60% of them singletons. The input for sequencing was CD8+ T cells sorted from blood, taken at week 0. The receptors shown here come from a human donor with alopecia areata. Both conserved end residues are part of each CDR3. The order of the fields is D gene, V gene, J gene, CDR3 protein. The D gene is left open where the match is weak.

.	TRBV7-6	TRBJ2-5	CASSLASGETQYF
TRBD1	TRBV29-1	TRBJ1-1	CSVSGDRAGNTEAFF
.	TRBV30	TRBJ1-1	CASRDGNTEAFF
TRBD2	TRBV4-1	TRBJ2-3	CASSQERGGRDTQYF
TRBD1	TRBV2	TRBJ2-6	CASSGGQGAGANVLTF
.	TRBV29-1	TRBJ1-1	CSVYGGEAFF
.	TRBV12-5	TRBJ2-5	CASGLALQEGQYF
.	TRBV4-3	TRBJ1-1	CASSQLTGSSTEAFF
.	TRBV7-2	TRBJ2-6	CASSLIRPPRANVLTF
.	TRBV29-1	TRBJ2-7	CSVTGQPEGRYEQYF
.	TRBV27	TRBJ2-1	CASSNGLSEQFF
.	TRBV5-6	TRBJ2-5	CASSLRLETQYF
.	TRBV5-1	TRBJ1-1	CASSLGSTEAFF
.	TRBV27	TRBJ1-1	CASSHQGVTEAFF
.	TRBV12-5	TRBJ1-5	CASGQGQQPQHF
.	TRBV5-1	TRBJ2-3	CASSLVGPRVFVADTQYF
.	TRBV7-2	TRBJ2-3	CASSPPWGDPDTQYF
.	TRBV27	TRBJ2-4	CASSSPGGIQYF
.	TRBV9	TRBJ1-1	CASSVAGDGNTEAFF